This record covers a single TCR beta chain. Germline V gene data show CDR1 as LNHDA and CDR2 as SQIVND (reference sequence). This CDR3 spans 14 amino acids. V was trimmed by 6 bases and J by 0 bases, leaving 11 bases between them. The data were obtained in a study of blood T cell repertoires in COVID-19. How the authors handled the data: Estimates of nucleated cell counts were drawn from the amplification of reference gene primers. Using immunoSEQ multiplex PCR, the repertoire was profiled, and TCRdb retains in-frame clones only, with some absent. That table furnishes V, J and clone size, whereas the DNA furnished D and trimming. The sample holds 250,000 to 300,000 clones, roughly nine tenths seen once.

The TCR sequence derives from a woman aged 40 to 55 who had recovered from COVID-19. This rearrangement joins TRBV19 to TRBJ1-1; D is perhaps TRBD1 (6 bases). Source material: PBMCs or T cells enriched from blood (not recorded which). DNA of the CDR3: TGTGCCAGTAGCCAGGGGCCTATGAACACTGAAGCTTTCTTT. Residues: CASSQGPMNTEAFF.